In this sample, the clone carrying this T cell receptor (beta chain) turned up a few times. Its specificity is unknown. The entry originates in a study of identical twins. Deletions cut 5 bases from V and 6 bases from J, with 13 bases between. The CDR3 covers 13 residues. The germline V gene encodes CDR1 MNHEY and CDR2 SVGEGT. Study-level points and caveats: Shared out-of-frame alpha sequences (those common to twins) showed excess low generation probability.

TCRdb recomputed calls from the 5' RACE reads with MiXCR, one row per CDR3 protein. The sample holds 460,000 or so distinct CDR3 sequences, 14% seen once. These data also formed part of another study, on yellow fever vaccine responses in identical twins.

The J gene is TRBJ1-2, the V gene TRBV6-2 or TRBV6-3, with TRBD1 as a possible D gene (6 bases). Source material: CD4+ T cells sorted from blood. This receptor was obtained from a woman aged 18-30 years in good health. Here the CDR3 DNA reads TGTGCCAGCAGTCACGGACAGACAAATGGCTACACCTTC. This gives the protein CASSHGQTNGYTF.